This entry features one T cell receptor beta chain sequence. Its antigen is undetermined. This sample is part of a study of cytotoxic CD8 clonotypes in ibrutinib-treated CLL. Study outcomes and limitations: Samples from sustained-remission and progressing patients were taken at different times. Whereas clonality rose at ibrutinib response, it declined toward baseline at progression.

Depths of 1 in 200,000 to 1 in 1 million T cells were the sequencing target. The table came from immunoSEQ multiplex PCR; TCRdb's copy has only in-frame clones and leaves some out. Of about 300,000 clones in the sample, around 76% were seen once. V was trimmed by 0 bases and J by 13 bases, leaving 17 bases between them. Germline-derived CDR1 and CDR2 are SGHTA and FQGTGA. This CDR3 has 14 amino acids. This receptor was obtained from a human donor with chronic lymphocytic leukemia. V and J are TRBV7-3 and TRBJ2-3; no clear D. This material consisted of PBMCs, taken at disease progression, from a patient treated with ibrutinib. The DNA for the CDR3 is TGTGCCAGCAGCTTAACTTGGGCCTCACGGCAGGAGTATTTT. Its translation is CASSLTWASRQEYF.